The T cell receptor beta chain under discussion was sequenced for a study of human T cells and chemical hapten exposure. Background on the study: Scalp application of diphenylcyclopropenone was performed weekly in patients across the entire roughly 26-week study.

On this clonotype itself: Its antigen remains unknown.

Time point meaning: patch test 2, 6 weeks after DPC sensitization. Treatment defined: therapeutic diphenylcyclopropenone sensitization with weekly scalp DPC. Blood draws came before every patch-test application. Alopecia patients between 18 and 70 years old and suitable for DPC were used as donors. Germline assignment: CDR1 ENHRY and CDR2 SYGVKD. The germline V and J ends were trimmed by 6 bases and 3 bases, with 11 bases remaining between them. The CDR3 has 14 residues. Study-wide points: Those TCRs sitting above 1 in 1000 frequency stayed the same with DPC sensitization.

MiXCR, run by TCRdb on the RACE reads, gives a single entry per CDR3 protein. The sample records 330,000 or so distinct CDR3 sequences, just under 6.5% being singletons. The clonotype comes from a woman under 30 with alopecia areata. Some clones in this sample may be carry-over from other donors' samples. The chain has TRBV10-3 and TRBJ1-4; D not certain. This specimen consisted of whole blood, obtained in connection with sensitization to the hapten diphenylcyclopropenone (DPC). The CDR3 spells CAIREGLSNEKLFF. The CDR3 DNA reads TGTGCCATCAGAGAAGGGCTGTCTAATGAAAAACTGTTTTTT.